Following are 20 T cell receptor beta chains from one sample sequenced in a study of T cell repertoires and HLA-DP antigens. No cognate antigen is known for these TCRs. The method was immunoSEQ multiplex PCR; TCRdb's version includes in-frame clones alone and lacks a portion of them. The repertoire includes over 60,000 clones, about 82% of them detected once, and around 1.6% sits in the top ten. The material sequenced was CD4+ T cells from PBMCs. These receptors all stem from a man aged 60 to 75 in good health and CMV-seronegative.

CDR3 coding DNA: TGTGCCAGCGCCCGGGACAGCAGTATCTGGCCCCAGCATTTT. It encodes CASARDSSIWPQHF. This sequence joins TRBV6-1 and TRBJ1-5, with 7 positions matching TRBD1. The CDR3 length is 14 residues. Germline trimming cut 8 bases from V and 9 bases from J; bases unmatched to any gene: 13. Germline CDR1 and CDR2: MNHNS and SASEGT.

V usage is TRBV11-1 and J usage is TRBJ2-6; 7 bases are shared with TRBD1. The CDR3 runs 19 residues. Germline CDR1 and CDR2: SGHAT and FQDESV (reference sequence). With 1 base clipped from V and 0 bases from J, the junction kept 9 bases outside the gene matches. The chain's CDR3 is CASSLGTGVDLSGANVLTF. The CDR3 DNA reads as TGTGCCAGCAGCTTAGGCACAGGGGTGGATCTCTCTGGGGCCAACGTCCTGACTTTC.

The V call is TRBV6-6, the J call TRBJ1-5; D ambiguous. Between the trimmed V and J ends, which lost 0 bases and 6 bases, there was a span of 3 bases. In germline, CDR1 is MNHNY, CDR2 SVGAGI (reference sequence). The CDR3 sequence is 12 residues long. DNA of the CDR3: TGTGCCAGCAGTTACTCTGCTCAGCCCCAGCATTTT. This sequence encodes CASSYSAQPQHF.

The V gene is TRBV30, the J gene TRBJ2-5; 7 positions match TRBD2. Per the germline V gene, CDR1 is GTSNPN and CDR2 is SVGIG (reference sequence). J was trimmed by 0 bases and V by 8 bases; bases with no gene match: 12. There are 15 residues in the CDR3. The CDR3 is CARDPGLRYQETQYF. CDR3 DNA: TGTGCCCGTGACCCGGGACTAAGGTACCAAGAGACCCAGTACTTC.

The rearrangement uses TRBV10-3 and TRBJ1-4, with D tentatively TRBD1 (6 bases). The CDR3 is 16 amino acids. CDR1 and CDR2 from the germline V gene are ENHRY and SYGVKD. Trimming took 0 bases from V and 5 from J, leaving 13 bases between them. This CDR3 is CAISESVPGENEKLFF. The CDR3 DNA follows: TGTGCCATCAGTGAGTCGGTGCCAGGGGAAAATGAAAAACTGTTTTTT.

The chain links TRBV5-5 to TRBJ1-4; tentatively, D is TRBD1 (5 bases). V was pared by 3 bases and J by 7 bases, with 13 bases between. This CDR3 has 14 amino acids. CDR1 SGHKS and CDR2 YYEKEE come from the germline V gene (reference sequence). The DNA for the CDR3 is TGTGCCAGCAGCTCTGGGGGGGATGGTGAAAAACTGTTTTTT. Its translation is CASSSGGDGEKLFF.

This chain joins TRBV7-9 and TRBJ1-2; TRBD1 is a possible D gene (5 bases). The V and J ends lost 3 bases and 1 base respectively, with 9 bases between them. The CDR3 is made up of 14 amino acids. Germline V lookup: CDR1 SEHNR, CDR2 FQNEAQ (reference sequence). In DNA, the CDR3 is TGTGCCAGCAGCTTCGGGGCCGTTAACTATGGCTACACCTTC. This encodes CASSFGAVNYGYTF.

The chain carries TRBV7-9 and TRBJ1-4, with 9 nucleotides matching TRBD1. CDR3 length: 14 amino acids. The germline gives CDR1 SEHNR, CDR2 FQNEAQ (reference sequence). The ends lost 6 bases at V and 6 bases at J; junction bases unmatched: 5. The CDR3 loop is CASRSGTGHEKLFF. As DNA, the CDR3 is TGTGCCAGCAGATCCGGGACAGGGCATGAAAAACTGTTTTTT. Looking up the rest from reference TRBV7-9 and TRBJ1-4 gives the full variable domain: DTGVSQNPRHKITKRGQNVTFRCDPISEHNRLYWYRQTLGQGPEFLTYFQNEAQLEKSRLLSDRFSAERPKGSFSTLEIQRTEQGDSAMYLCASRSGTGHEKLFFGSGTQLSVL.

The table lists this clone with a few counts. The chain links TRBV7-3 to TRBJ2-3; D remains ambiguous. CDR3 length equals 14 residues. V lost 3 bases and J lost 2, with 9 bases in between. Per the germline V gene, CDR1 is SGHTA and CDR2 is FQGTGA. This CDR3 reads CASSFTQATDTQYF. CDR3 nucleotides: TGTGCCAGCAGCTTTACGCAGGCCACAGATACGCAGTATTTT.

This clone came up many times. The chain employs TRBV4-2 and TRBJ1-2; tentatively, D is TRBD1 (6 bases). CDR1 and CDR2 (germline): LGHNA, YNFKEQ. The CDR3 length is 16 residues. Trimming removed 4 bases from V and 5 bases from J, with 20 bases in between. In DNA form, the CDR3 reads TGTGCCAGCAGCCTCGGGACACCCCGGACCTTATATGGCTACACCTTC. Amino acid sequence: CASSLGTPRTLYGYTF.

The genes are TRBV5-1 and TRBJ1-2; D uncertain. V dropped 0 bases and J dropped 6 bases, with 9 bases sitting between them. This CDR3 spans 13 amino acids. Germline V gene sequence: CDR1 SGHRS, CDR2 YFSETQ. CDR3 DNA: TGCGCCAGCAGCTTGGAAGGGCACAATGGCTACACCTTC. This translates into CASSLEGHNGYTF.

The rearrangement uses TRBV30 and TRBJ1-3; D unclear. This CDR3 has 15 amino acids. CDR1 GTSNPN and CDR2 SVGIG come from the germline V gene (reference sequence). V was trimmed by 0 bases and J by 0 bases, leaving 9 bases between them. CDR3 sequence reads: CAWSVKVNSGNTIYF. As DNA, the CDR3 is TGTGCCTGGAGTGTAAAGGTCAACTCTGGAAACACCATATATTTT.

This rearrangement joins TRBV30 to TRBJ1-3; D is ambiguous. The germline V gene encodes CDR1 GTSNPN and CDR2 SVGIG (reference sequence). The CDR3 consists of 14 residues. Trimming left V 3 bases short and J 0 bases short, with 9 bases between. The CDR3 region has the DNA TGTGCCTGGAGCTTGGGTGGCTCTGGAAACACCATATATTTT. Translated: CAWSLGGSGNTIYF.

The chain uses TRBV4-2 and TRBJ1-1, with D unresolved. Germline-derived CDR1 and CDR2 are LGHNA and YNFKEQ. The CDR3 extends over 16 amino acids. Trimming left V 0 bases short and J 2 bases short, with 13 bases between. As DNA, the CDR3 is TGTGCCAGCAGCCAAGATGCAGGTATTGTTAACACTGAAGCTTTCTTT. Translated, it gives CASSQDAGIVNTEAFF.

The chain is built from TRBV20-1 and TRBJ2-3; D unclear. V was shortened by 5 bases and J by 2 bases, with 5 bases between the two germline ends. CDR1 and CDR2 (germline): DFQATT, SNEGSKA (reference sequence). The CDR3 has 11 amino acids. The CDR3 reads CSARNTDTQYF. The CDR3 nucleotides read TGCAGTGCTCGGAACACAGATACGCAGTATTTT.

CDR3 sequence: CASSQGQGGGQPQHF. The CDR3 coding sequence is TGCGCCAGCAGCCAGGGACAGGGGGGCGGGCAGCCCCAGCATTTT. The chain combines TRBV4-3 with TRBJ1-5; 11 positions match TRBD1. The ends lost 3 bases at V and 7 bases at J; junction bases unmatched: 5. Germline V gene lookup returns CDR1 LGHNA and CDR2 YSLEER. This CDR3 contains 15 residues.

CDR3 residues: CASSEGAGTEAFF. In DNA, the CDR3 is TGTGCCAGTAGTGAGGGAGCGGGGACTGAAGCTTTCTTT. The V gene is TRBV19, the J gene TRBJ1-1; D is unclear. Trimming shortened V by 5 bases and J by 5 bases, and 12 bases separated the two germline ends. The CDR3 has 13 residues. Per germline, CDR1 LNHDA and CDR2 SQIVND (reference sequence).

This chain links TRBV7-9 with TRBJ1-2; D gene unclear. Trimming removed 5 bases at V and 1 base at J, with 17 bases between. Germline loops: CDR1 SEHNR, CDR2 FQNEAQ (reference sequence). The CDR3 extends over 16 amino acids. The CDR3 sequence is CASSPRRPNLNYGYTF. The CDR3 bases are TGTGCCAGCAGCCCCCGCCGACCAAACCTTAACTATGGCTACACCTTC.

The V gene is TRBV11-2, the J gene TRBJ1-2; D not resolved. The CDR3 is 14 residues long. Germline V gives CDR1 SGHAT, CDR2 FQNNGV. Trimming took off 4 bases at V and 6 bases at J, with 15 bases between the two ends. The CDR3 sequence is CASSSGKLLHGYTF. Here the CDR3 DNA reads TGTGCCAGCAGCTCCGGAAAGCTTCTCCATGGCTACACCTTC.

The V gene is TRBV7-7, the J gene TRBJ2-3; either TRBD1 or TRBD2 may fit D (5 bases each). Germline assignment: CDR1 SSHAT and CDR2 FNYEAQ (reference sequence). The CDR3 sequence is 15 residues long. V lost 1 base and J 1 base, leaving 9 bases between the germline ends. The CDR3 here is CASSLGQGRTDTQYF. In DNA, the CDR3 is TGTGCCAGCAGCTTAGGGCAGGGACGCACAGATACGCAGTATTTT.